These 12 T cell receptor beta chains originate from one sample sequenced in a study of CD8 T cells in ankylosing spondylitis. TCRdb itself ran the 5' RACE reads through MiXCR, one entry per CDR3 protein. The sample yields around 150,000 distinct CDR3 sequences, about 16% seen once. The sequenced sample consisted of blood, either unsorted or a sorted T cell fraction (not recorded which). These receptors all stem from a male donor with ankylosing spondylitis or in good health (not recorded which).

This clonotype came up a few times. This chain uses TRBV20-1 with TRBJ2-1; 13 bases align to TRBD2. Germline CDR1 is DFQATT and CDR2 is SNEGSKA (reference sequence). This CDR3 comprises 14 residues. The trim removed 6 bases at V and 9 bases at J, leaving 8 bases unmatched. The DNA for the CDR3 is TGCAGTGCGAGAACTAGCGGGAGGGCCTTTGAGCAGTTCTTC. Translating gives CSARTSGRAFEQFF.

This clonotype showed up many times. This chain connects TRBV24-1 to TRBJ2-7; 8 bases align to TRBD1. The CDR3 is 15 amino acids. J was trimmed by 1 base and V by 2 bases; bases with no gene match: 3. The V gene's germline CDR1 is KGHDR and CDR2 SFDVKD. CDR3 region: CATSDSRTGSYEQYF. The DNA for the CDR3 is TGTGCCACCAGTGATTCTCGGACAGGGTCCTACGAGCAGTACTTC.

This clonotype was observed a few times. The rearrangement joins TRBV19 to TRBJ1-1; no clear D. Germline CDR1 reads LNHDA; CDR2 reads SQIVND (reference sequence). The CDR3 loop spans 15 amino acids. The V and J ends lost 6 bases and 2 bases respectively, with 16 bases between them. The CDR3 bases are TGTGCCAGTAGCCGCGAGGGAGGGAGAAACACTGAAGCTTTCTTT. Translated, it gives CASSREGGRNTEAFF.

This clonotype was counted a few times. V and J are TRBV20-1 and TRBJ2-5; D might be TRBD2 (6 bases). Per the germline V gene, CDR1 is DFQATT and CDR2 is SNEGSKA (reference sequence). This CDR3 comprises 15 residues. With 4 bases removed from V and 5 bases from J, the gap between germline ends came to 20 bases. In DNA, the CDR3 is TGCAGTGCTACCCTACGTCTGACTAGTTGGGAGACCCAGTACTTC. Protein product: CSATLRLTSWETQYF.

As to this clonotype: A much larger clonotype is one base distant, so this may be a read error. The CDR3: CASSPVMVGGISYEQHF. Written as DNA, the CDR3 is TGTGCCAGCAGCCCGGTCATGGTGGGGGGAATTTCCTACGAGCAGCACTTC. The genes are TRBV6-1 and TRBJ2-7, with a tentative D call TRBD2 (6 bases). CDR1 and CDR2 (germline): MNHNS, SASEGT. This CDR3 comprises 17 residues.

This clonotype has a count of ten or more. This rearrangement joins TRBV5-1 to TRBJ2-1; possible D gene TRBD1, 6 bases. Looked up from germline, CDR1 is SGHRS and CDR2 is YFSETQ. CDR3 size: 13 residues. Trimming took off 4 bases at V and 5 bases at J, with 10 bases between the two ends. CDR3 amino acids: CASSAGQNNEQFF. The DNA for the CDR3 is TGCGCCAGCAGCGCCGGACAGAACAATGAGCAGTTCTTC. Drawing the rest from reference TRBV5-1 and TRBJ2-1, the complete variable domain is KAGVTQTPRYLIKTRGQQVTLSCSPISGHRSVSWYQQTPGQGLQFLFEYFSETQRNKGNFPGRFSGRQFSNSRSEMNVSTLELGDSALYLCASSAGQNNEQFFGPGTRLTVL.

The V call is TRBV7-2, the J call TRBJ2-7; D is ambiguous. Germline V gene lookup returns CDR1 SGHTA and CDR2 FQGNSA. The CDR3 length is 14 residues. V gave up 1 base and J gave up 0 bases, with 7 bases separating them. CDR3 amino acids: CASSLVPGSYEQYF. In nucleotides, the CDR3 is TGTGCCAGCAGCTTAGTGCCCGGCTCCTACGAGCAGTACTTC.

This clonotype appeared many times. The CDR3 region is CASSTTGEREKLFF. CDR3 DNA: TGCGCCAGCAGCACGACAGGGGAACGTGAAAAACTGTTTTTT. V and J are TRBV5-1 and TRBJ1-4; 8 bases line up with TRBD1. Unmatched junction bases numbered 6, after V lost 4 bases and J lost 7 bases. Germline V gene data show CDR1 as SGHRS and CDR2 as YFSETQ. This CDR3 region has 14 residues.

This chain connects TRBV28 to TRBJ1-6, with 7 nucleotides matching TRBD1. CDR1 is MDHEN and CDR2 is SYDVKM in the germline V gene. Trimming at V came to 5 bases and at J to 8 bases, leaving 6 bases not matched to a gene. CDR3 length: 14 amino acids. This chain's CDR3 is CASSQYRGDSPLHF. The DNA for the CDR3 is TGTGCCAGCAGTCAGTACAGGGGAGATTCACCCCTCCACTTT.

This clonotype was counted a few times. The chain carries TRBV15 and TRBJ2-7; D may match TRBD1 or TRBD2 (5 bases each). V was trimmed by 5 bases and J by 3 bases, leaving 20 bases between them. Germline CDR1 is LNHNV and CDR2 is YYDKDF (reference sequence). The CDR3 runs 16 residues. CDR3 protein: CATSGVVGNGGYEQYF. The CDR3 DNA reads TGTGCCACCAGCGGTGTCGTCGGTAATGGGGGCTACGAGCAGTACTTC.

This sequence joins TRBV10-3 and TRBJ1-1; D remains unclear. Germline lookup yields CDR1 ENHRY and CDR2 SYGVKD. V lost 6 bases, J lost 0 bases, and 5 bases lay in between. CDR3 length equals 12 residues. CDR3 in amino acids: CAIRTMNTEAFF. CDR3 in DNA: TGTGCCATCAGGACCATGAACACTGAAGCTTTCTTT.

This clonotype was observed many times. The gene calls are TRBV20-1 and TRBJ1-2, with D possibly TRBD1 on 5 matching bases. The CDR3 is made up of 15 amino acids. The germline gives CDR1 DFQATT, CDR2 SNEGSKA (reference sequence). Trimming removed 0 bases at V and 7 bases at J, with 18 bases between. The DNA for the CDR3 is TGCAGTGCTAGAGATTCGGCAGGGTCTGTCTCTGGCTACACCTTC. Protein product: CSARDSAGSVSGYTF.